The TCR beta chain under discussion was sequenced for a study of cytomegalovirus exposure and HLA in healthy donors. Study-wide points: Most of the TCR beta V segments (in an earlier analysis) were productive either about 87% or about 30% of the time.

The ends were cut back, 0 bases at V and 10 bases at J, with 7 bases in the middle. The V gene's germline CDR1 is MNHNY and CDR2 SVGAGI (reference sequence). The CDR3 is made up of 12 amino acids. Use of 60 Vbeta and 13 Jbeta primers characterized the PCR. Here immunoSEQ multiplex PCR was the method, and the copy in TCRdb shows in-frame clones only, minus some. The profile shows some 140,000 clones, more than 75% of them singletons. Healthy bone marrow donors supplied every sample. As concerns this clone: Its antigen is unknown.

The receptor was isolated from a female donor in good health and CMV-seronegative. This rearrangement joins TRBV6-6 to TRBJ2-1; perhaps TRBD1 as D (6 bases). Sample: PBMCs. CDR3 in amino acids: CASSYSQGEQFF. As DNA, the CDR3 is TGTGCCAGCAGTTACTCCCAGGGGGAGCAGTTCTTC.